A selection of T cell receptor beta chains follows, all from one sample in a study of blood T cell repertoires in COVID-19. Clones were read by immunoSEQ multiplex PCR, and TCRdb kept only the in-frame ones, dropping some. The table has around 250,000 clones, almost 85% seen once. Sequencing input: peripheral blood. These TCRs come from a man aged 50 or older with active or convalescent COVID-19. Each CDR3 is given with its conserved first and last residue. Each record gives: CDR3 DNA, CDR3 protein, V gene, D gene, J gene, CDR3 length, clone size. D genes are given only for firm matches. A clone size is listed for some rows: how often the clone was seen (once, few, many), or a class if it is expanded.

TGTGCCAGCAGTGAATTTGGGACTACGGGAGATACGCAGTATTTT	CASSEFGTTGDTQYF	TRBV2	TRBD2	TRBJ2-3	15	.
TGTGCCAGCAGCCCACAGGGGGCCCTAATGAACACTGAAGCTTTCTTT	CASSPQGALMNTEAFF	TRBV28	TRBD1	TRBJ1-1	16	.
TGTGCCAGCAGCCAAGATTTGTACTACGAGCAGTACTTC	CASSQDLYYEQYF	TRBV3-1/TRBV3-2	.	TRBJ2-7	13	.
TGCGCCAGCAGGTCCTTGGAGGGGCGAAATGGCTACACCTTC	CASRSLEGRNGYTF	TRBV10-2	.	TRBJ1-2	14	.
TGTGTCAGAACGCCCTGCAGAGGCGGGAAGAACACCGGGGAGCTGTTTTTT	CVRTPCRGGKNTGELFF	TRBV5-3	.	TRBJ2-2	17	.
TGTGCCAGCAGCTTGGGACTAGCGGGTGCCCTACAATACAATGAGCAGTTCTTC	CASSLGLAGALQYNEQFF	TRBV7-8	TRBD2	TRBJ2-1	18	.
TGTGCCAGCAGCCAAGGGAACAGGGATCGTTCACCCCTCCACTTT	CASSQGNRDRSPLHF	TRBV4-2	.	TRBJ1-6	15	.
TGTGCCAGCAGCTTGCCGTCACTAGCGGGGGCCTCCTACGAGCAGTACTTC	CASSLPSLAGASYEQYF	TRBV7-2	TRBD2	TRBJ2-7	17	.
TGTGCCAGCAGTTCAACAGGGTATGGCTACACCTTC	CASSSTGYGYTF	TRBV12-3/TRBV12-4	.	TRBJ1-2	12	few
TGCGCCAGCAGTGTCGGACTAGCCCAAGAGACCCAGTACTTC	CASSVGLAQETQYF	TRBV10-2	TRBD2	TRBJ2-5	14	.
TGTGCCAGCAGCCTGGAGGCAGGGGACCTCTACGAGCAGTACTTC	CASSLEAGDLYEQYF	TRBV7-8	.	TRBJ2-7	15	.
TGTGCCAGCAGCGCCAGTAGGGGGGATACGCAGTATTTT	CASSASRGDTQYF	TRBV7-2	.	TRBJ2-3	13	.
TGTGCCAGCAGCCGGGACAGCTCCTACGAGCAGTACTTC	CASSRDSSYEQYF	TRBV3-1/TRBV3-2	TRBD1	TRBJ2-7	13	.
TGTGCCAGCAGCTTGATGCGGGAGGGCCCCTACAATGAGCAGTTCTTC	CASSLMREGPYNEQFF	TRBV5-6	TRBD2	TRBJ2-1	16	.
TGCAGCGTAGGGGTGGGATACGAGCAGTACTTC	CSVGVGYEQYF	TRBV29-1	.	TRBJ2-7	11	.
TGTGCCAGCAGTTTATGGGGGAGTGAAGTGCACTTC	CASSLWGSEVHF	TRBV28	.	TRBJ2-7	12	.
TGTGCCAGCAGTTTAATACTGGGAGGCTATGGCTACACCTTC	CASSLILGGYGYTF	TRBV28	.	TRBJ1-2	14	.
TGTGCCAGCCAACTGGGGGCTAGCGGGAGCCATGAGCAGTTCTTC	CASQLGASGSHEQFF	TRBV19	TRBD2	TRBJ2-1	15	.
TGTGCCGCTTGCAGTGAGGAACCTCTAGGGGCCAACGTCCTGACTTTC	CAACSEEPLGANVLTF	TRBV19	.	TRBJ2-6	16	.
TGTGCCAGCAGCTCGGGGGGGCCCGGCACCGGGGAGCTGTTTTTT	CASSSGGPGTGELFF	TRBV7-2	TRBD2	TRBJ2-2	15	.
TGTGCCAGCAGCTACGGACTAGCTGAAATCTACAATGAGCAGTTCTTC	CASSYGLAEIYNEQFF	TRBV7-9	TRBD2	TRBJ2-1	16	.
TGTGCCAGCGCCTCAGGGTATGAGCAGTTCTTC	CASASGYEQFF	TRBV12-3/TRBV12-4	.	TRBJ2-1	11	once
TGCGCCAGCAGCTTACTGCGGGGACAAGAGACCCAGTACTTC	CASSLLRGQETQYF	TRBV5-1	.	TRBJ2-5	14	once